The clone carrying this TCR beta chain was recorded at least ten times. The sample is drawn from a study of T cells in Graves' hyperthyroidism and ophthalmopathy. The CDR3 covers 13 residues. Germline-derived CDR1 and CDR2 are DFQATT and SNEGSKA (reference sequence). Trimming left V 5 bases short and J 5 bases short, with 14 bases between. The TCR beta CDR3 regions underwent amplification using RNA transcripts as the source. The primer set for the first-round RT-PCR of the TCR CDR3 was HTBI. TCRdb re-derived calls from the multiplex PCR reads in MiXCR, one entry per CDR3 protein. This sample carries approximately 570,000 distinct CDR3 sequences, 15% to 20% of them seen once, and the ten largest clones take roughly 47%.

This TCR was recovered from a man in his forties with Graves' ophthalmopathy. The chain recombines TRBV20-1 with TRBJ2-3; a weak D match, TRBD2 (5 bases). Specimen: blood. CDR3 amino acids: CSAPPEGLDTQYF. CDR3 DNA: TGCAGTGCTCCCCCAGAGGGCCTAGATACGCAGTATTTT.